This TCR beta chain comes out of a study of blood T cells in healthy people across ages. A second PCR of 7 to 11 cycles used a sample-barcoded 5' primer and a J-beta primer mix. A template-switch adaptor with 12 random nucleotides tagged each cDNA molecule. TCRdb fed the 5' RACE reads into MiXCR, producing one record per CDR3 protein. The table shows about 1.1 million distinct CDR3 sequences, with under 40% occurring only once. Sequenced: blood. The TCR comes from a man between 18 and 35 years old in good health.

CDR3: CASSTPGQPYEAFF. The CDR3, as DNA: TGTGCCAGCAGCACCCCCGGACAGCCCTATGAAGCTTTCTTT. This rearrangement joins TRBV4-2 to TRBJ1-1; D is possibly TRBD1 (6 bases). The germline V gene has CDR1 LGHNA and CDR2 YNFKEQ. The CDR3 sequence is 14 residues long. V lost 5 bases and J 7 bases, leaving 17 bases between the germline ends.